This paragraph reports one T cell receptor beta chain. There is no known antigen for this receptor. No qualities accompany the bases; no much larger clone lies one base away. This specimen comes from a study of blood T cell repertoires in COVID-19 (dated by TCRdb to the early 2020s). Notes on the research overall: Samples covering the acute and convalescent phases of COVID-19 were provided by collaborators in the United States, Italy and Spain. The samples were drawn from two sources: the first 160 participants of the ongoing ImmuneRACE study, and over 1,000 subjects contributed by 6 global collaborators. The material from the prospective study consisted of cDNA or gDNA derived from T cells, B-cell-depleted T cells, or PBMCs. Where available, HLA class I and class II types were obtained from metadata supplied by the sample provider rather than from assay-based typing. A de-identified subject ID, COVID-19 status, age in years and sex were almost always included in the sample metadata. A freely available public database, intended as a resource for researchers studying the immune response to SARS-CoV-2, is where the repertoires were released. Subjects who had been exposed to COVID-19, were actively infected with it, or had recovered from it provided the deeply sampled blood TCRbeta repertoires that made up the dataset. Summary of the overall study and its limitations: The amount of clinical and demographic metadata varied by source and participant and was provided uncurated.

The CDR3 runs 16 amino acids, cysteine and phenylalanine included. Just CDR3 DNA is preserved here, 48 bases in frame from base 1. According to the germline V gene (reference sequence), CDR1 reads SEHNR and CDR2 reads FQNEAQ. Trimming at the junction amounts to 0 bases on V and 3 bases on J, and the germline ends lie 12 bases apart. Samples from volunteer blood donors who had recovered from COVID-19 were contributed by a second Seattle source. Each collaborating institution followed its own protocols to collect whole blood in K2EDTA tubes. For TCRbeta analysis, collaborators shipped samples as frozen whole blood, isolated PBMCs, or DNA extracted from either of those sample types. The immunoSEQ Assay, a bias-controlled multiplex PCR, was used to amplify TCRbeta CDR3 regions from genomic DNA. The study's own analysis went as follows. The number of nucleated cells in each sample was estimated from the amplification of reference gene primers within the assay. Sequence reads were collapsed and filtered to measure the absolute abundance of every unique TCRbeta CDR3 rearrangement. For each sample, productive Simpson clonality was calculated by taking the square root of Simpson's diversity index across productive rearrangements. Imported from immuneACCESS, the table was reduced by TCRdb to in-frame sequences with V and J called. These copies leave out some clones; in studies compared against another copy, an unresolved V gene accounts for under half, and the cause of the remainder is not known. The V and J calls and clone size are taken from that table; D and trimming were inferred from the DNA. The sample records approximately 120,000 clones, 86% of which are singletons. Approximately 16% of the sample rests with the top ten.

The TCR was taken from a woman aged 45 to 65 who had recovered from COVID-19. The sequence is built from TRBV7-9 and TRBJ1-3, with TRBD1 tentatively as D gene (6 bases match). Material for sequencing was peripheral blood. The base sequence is TGTGCCAGCAGCTTAGCGCAAGCAGGGGTTGGAAACACCATATATTTT. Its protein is CASSLAQAGVGNTIYF.